This passage covers 14 T cell receptor beta chains from one sample sequenced in a study of cytomegalovirus exposure and HLA in healthy donors. Profiling relied on immunoSEQ multiplex PCR, and the TCRdb table lists in-frame clones only, not all of them. The sample holds approximately 120,000 clones, roughly 90% seen once. The source material was PBMCs. Receptors were obtained from a young woman in good health and CMV-seronegative.

The V and J genes are TRBV6-5 and TRBJ2-7; 11 nucleotides agree with TRBD2. The CDR3 totals 14 residues. The J segment lost 2 bases and the V segment lost 5 bases, leaving 2 bases of the junction unmatched. CDR1 is MNHEY, CDR2 SVGAGI, per germline. The CDR3 DNA sequence: TGTGCCAGCAGTATAGCGGGAGGGCCCTACGAGCAGTACTTC. It encodes CASSIAGGPYEQYF.

This chain joins TRBV28 and TRBJ2-3; TRBD2 agrees at 7 bases. Germline trimming cut 6 bases from V and 0 bases from J; bases unmatched to any gene: 6. CDR1 MDHEN and CDR2 SYDVKM come from the germline V gene. CDR3 size: 15 residues. The CDR3 loop reads CASRTSSTSTDTQYF. The DNA for the CDR3 is TGTGCCAGCAGGACTAGCTCTACAAGCACAGATACGCAGTATTTT.

The chain uses TRBV11-2 and TRBJ1-2, with a weak D call TRBD1 (6 bases). V lost 1 base and J 3 bases, leaving 12 bases between the germline ends. This CDR3 contains 15 residues. Germline-derived CDR1 and CDR2 are SGHAT and FQNNGV. CDR3 residues: CASSLVTGLDYGYTF. The CDR3 region has the DNA TGTGCCAGCAGCTTAGTAACAGGGTTGGACTATGGCTACACCTTC.

The chain is built from TRBV27 and TRBJ2-7, with D possibly matching TRBD1 (6 bases). The CDR3 covers 13 residues. Germline lookup yields CDR1 MNHEY and CDR2 SMNVEV (reference sequence). V was clipped by 6 bases and J by 2 bases, with 11 bases between them. CDR3 protein: CASRLRDTYEQYF. For the CDR3, the DNA is TGTGCCAGCAGACTCCGGGACACCTACGAGCAGTACTTC.

The chain carries TRBV6-5 and TRBJ2-7, with 10 bases lining up with TRBD1. Looked up from germline, CDR1 is MNHEY and CDR2 is SVGAGI. V shed 6 bases, J shed 6 bases, and the junction held 8 bases outside the gene matches. The CDR3 extends over 14 amino acids. CDR3 in DNA: TGTGCCAGCAGCCAGACAGGGGGCAGGGGCGAGCAGTACTTC. Translating gives CASSQTGGRGEQYF.

This clone was seen a few times. The CDR3 DNA follows: TGTGCCAGCAGCGAGCGGGGGGGCCGCGAGCAGTACTTC. Its protein is CASSERGGREQYF. The chain carries TRBV5-4 and TRBJ2-7, with 10 bases that match TRBD2. This CDR3 spans 13 amino acids. Germline V gene data show CDR1 as SGHNT and CDR2 as YYREEE (reference sequence). V was clipped by 4 bases and J by 6 bases; unmatched bases: 4.

The chain couples TRBV5-1 to TRBJ2-2; D perhaps matches TRBD2 (6 bases). The CDR3 consists of 15 residues. Germline V gene sequence: CDR1 SGHRS, CDR2 YFSETQ. The V end lost 2 bases, the J end lost 1 base, and 9 bases lay between the germline ends. DNA of the CDR3: TGCGCCAGCAGCTTCGGGGGTAGGAACACCGGGGAGCTGTTTTTT. Protein sequence: CASSFGGRNTGELFF. Combining the CDR3 with reference TRBV5-1 and TRBJ2-2 gives the whole variable domain KAGVTQTPRYLIKTRGQQVTLSCSPISGHRSVSWYQQTPGQGLQFLFEYFSETQRNKGNFPGRFSGRQFSNSRSEMNVSTLELGDSALYLCASSFGGRNTGELFFGEGSRLTVL.

This clone was found a few times. This rearrangement joins TRBV18 to TRBJ1-2; D is possibly TRBD1 (5 bases). CDR1 is KGHSH, CDR2 LQKENI, per germline. This CDR3 is 14 amino acids long. Trimming shortened V by 0 bases and J by 8 bases, and 13 bases separated the two germline ends. The DNA for the CDR3 is TGTGCCAGCTCACCACCGCAGGGATGGGGAGGCTACACCTTC. Protein product: CASSPPQGWGGYTF. The whole variable domain, remainder taken from reference TRBV18 and TRBJ1-2, is NAGVMQNPRHLVRRRGQEARLRCSPMKGHSHVYWYRQLPEEGLKFMVYLQKENIIDESGMPKERFSAEFPKEGPSILRIQQVVRGDSAAYFCASSPPQGWGGYTFGSGTRLTVV.

This clone was detected once. J is TRBJ1-5 and V is TRBV2; D perhaps matches TRBD1 (5 bases). This CDR3 is built from 15 residues. V was clipped by 6 bases and J by 0 bases, with 12 bases between them. In germline, CDR1 is SNHLY, CDR2 FYNNEI. DNA for the CDR3: TGTGCCAGCAGGCCTGACAGTTATAGCAATCAGCCCCAGCATTTT. Translation: CASRPDSYSNQPQHF.

This clone turned up a few times. The chain links TRBV18 to TRBJ2-2; TRBD2 aligns across 7 bases. CDR3 length: 16 residues. Germline lookup yields CDR1 KGHSH and CDR2 LQKENI. J was trimmed by 1 base and V by 3 bases; bases with no gene match: 5. The CDR3 loop reads CASSPQPSGNTGELFF. CDR3 sequence (DNA): TGTGCCAGCTCACCGCAGCCTAGCGGGAACACCGGGGAGCTGTTTTTT.

The chain has TRBV18 and TRBJ2-2, with 9 nucleotides matching TRBD2. Germline V gives CDR1 KGHSH, CDR2 LQKENI. The CDR3 extends over 15 amino acids. The junction had 3 bases not matched to a gene; V was cut back by 3 bases and J by 4 bases. CDR3 sequence (DNA): TGTGCCAGCTCACCCCTGACTAGCGGCACCGGGGAGCTGTTTTTT. As protein: CASSPLTSGTGELFF. Variable domain in full (rest from reference TRBV18 and TRBJ2-2): NAGVMQNPRHLVRRRGQEARLRCSPMKGHSHVYWYRQLPEEGLKFMVYLQKENIIDESGMPKERFSAEFPKEGPSILRIQQVVRGDSAAYFCASSPLTSGTGELFFGEGSRLTVL.

This clone has only a few counts. The rearrangement uses TRBV10-3 and TRBJ1-1; a possible D gene is TRBD1 (6 bases). Germline CDR1 ENHRY, CDR2 SYGVKD. Trimming shortened V by 5 bases and J by 8 bases, and 12 bases separated the two germline ends. This CDR3 is built from 12 residues. The CDR3 DNA sequence: TGTGCCATCAGTTTTACAGGGACCGAAGCTTTCTTT. This codes for CAISFTGTEAFF.

V gene TRBV2 combines with J gene TRBJ2-5; 10 bases align to TRBD1. CDR1 is SNHLY, CDR2 FYNNEI, per germline. CDR3 size: 13 residues. The trim removed 6 bases at V and 2 bases at J, leaving 0 bases unmatched. The CDR3 sequence is CASRDRGQETQYF. CDR3 DNA: TGTGCCAGCAGGGACAGGGGGCAAGAGACCCAGTACTTC.

CDR3 DNA: TGTGCCAGCAGCTTAATTGCGTACAGCTCCTACAATGAGCAGTTCTTC. Protein: CASSLIAYSSYNEQFF. The chain recombines TRBV7-6 with TRBJ2-1; D uncertain. The CDR3 length is 16 residues. The V and J ends lost 2 bases and 0 bases respectively, with 11 bases between them. The germline gives CDR1 SGHVS, CDR2 FNYEAQ.